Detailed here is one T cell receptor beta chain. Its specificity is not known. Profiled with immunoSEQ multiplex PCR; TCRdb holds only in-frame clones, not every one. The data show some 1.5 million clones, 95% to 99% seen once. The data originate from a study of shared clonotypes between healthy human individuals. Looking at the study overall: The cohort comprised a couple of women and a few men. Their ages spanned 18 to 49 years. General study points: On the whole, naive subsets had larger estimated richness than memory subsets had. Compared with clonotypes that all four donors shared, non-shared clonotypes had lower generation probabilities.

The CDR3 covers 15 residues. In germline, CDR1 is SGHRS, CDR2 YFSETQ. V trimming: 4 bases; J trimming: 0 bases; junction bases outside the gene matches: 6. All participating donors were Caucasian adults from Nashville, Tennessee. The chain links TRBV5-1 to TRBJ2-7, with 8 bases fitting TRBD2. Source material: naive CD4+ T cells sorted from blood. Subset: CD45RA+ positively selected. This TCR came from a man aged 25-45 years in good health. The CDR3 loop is CASSPPSGSSYEQYF. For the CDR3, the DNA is TGCGCCAGCAGCCCCCCCAGCGGGAGCTCCTACGAGCAGTACTTC.